This entry features one TCR beta chain sequence. Its antigen is not identified. These data come from a study of OX40 agonist ivuxolimab in advanced cancers. About the research overall: Patients received ivuxolimab, an agonistic anti-OX40 (CD134) antibody. At 82.7% male, the cohort had a mean age of approximately 64 years, ranging from roughly 23 to 80.

The repertoire was sequenced with immunoSEQ multiplex PCR; TCRdb's copy has only in-frame clones and lacks some. The repertoire has roughly 60,000 clones, around nine tenths of them found once; the top ten carry just over 0.6%. The CDR3 totals 14 residues. V gave up 6 bases and J gave up 9 bases, with 18 bases separating them. From germline, CDR1 is MNHEY and CDR2 SMNVEV (reference sequence). Study-wide points: Both blood CD4+ and CD8+ T cells showed clonal growth by week 6 at 0.1 to 3.0 mg/kg. On average, CD8+ T cells had more expanded clones than CD4+.

V gene TRBV27 combines with J gene TRBJ2-1, with D uncertain. The sequences come from CD4+ or CD8+ T cells sorted from blood, collected in a trial of the OX40 agonist ivuxolimab. The sequence came from an adult with an advanced solid tumor such as melanoma, head and neck, liver or kidney cancer. The CDR3 region is CASSFSGRVGEQFF. DNA for the CDR3: TGTGCCAGCAGCTTTTCCGGACGAGTCGGTGAGCAGTTCTTC.